Presented here are 26 T cell receptor beta chains from one specimen sequenced in a study of blood T cell repertoires in COVID-19 (dated by TCRdb to the early 2020s). Libraries were built with the immunoSEQ multiplex PCR assay. This immuneACCESS table, as held by TCRdb, lists in-frame sequences with V and J called but not all clones. Of the missing ones, under half trace to an unresolved V gene in checked studies; the others have no known cause. The sample has fewer than 95,000 clones on record, around 90% of them singletons. The ten most abundant clones make up around 14% of the sample. Input material: peripheral blood. The origin of the receptors is a male donor with acute or convalescent COVID-19.

The rearrangement uses TRBV5-1 and TRBJ1-5, with D unresolved. Germline CDR1 SGHRS, CDR2 YFSETQ. V lost 4 bases and J lost 3, with 11 bases in between. The CDR3 has 14 amino acids. The DNA of the CDR3 is TGCGCCAGCAGCCGTGAGGGAGTCAATCAGCCCCAGCATTTT. It translates to CASSREGVNQPQHF.

The chain carries TRBV6-5 and TRBJ1-6, with unresolved D. The germline CDR1 and CDR2 sequences are MNHEY and SVGAGI. With 6 bases removed from V and 0 bases from J, the gap between germline ends came to 9 bases. This CDR3 spans 15 amino acids. In DNA, the CDR3 is TGTGCCAGCAGGGCAGGCGCCTCCTATAATTCACCCCTCCACTTT. Amino acid sequence: CASRAGASYNSPLHF.

This clone was detected only a few times. The chain links TRBV19 to TRBJ1-1, with D perhaps matching TRBD1 (5 bases). The germline CDR1 and CDR2 sequences are LNHDA and SQIVND (reference sequence). V was pared by 7 bases and J by 2 bases, with 11 bases between. The CDR3 runs 13 residues. CDR3 nucleotide sequence: TGTGCCAGTACCCAGGGTTTCAACACTGAAGCTTTCTTT. Translating it yields CASTQGFNTEAFF.

The chain's CDR3 is CAINAMRDVNSGELFF. In DNA form, the CDR3 reads TGTGCCATCAATGCAATGCGGGACGTCAACTCCGGGGAGCTGTTTTTT. This chain joins TRBV10-3 and TRBJ2-2, with D tentatively TRBD2 (6 bases). Germline lookup yields CDR1 ENHRY and CDR2 SYGVKD. Trimming stripped 7 bases from V and 6 bases from J, with 21 bases between. The CDR3 spans 16 residues.

This clone was detected only once. The gene calls are TRBV11-1 and TRBJ2-2; 10 nucleotides match TRBD1. The CDR3 covers 14 residues. Trimming at V came to 10 bases and at J to 2 bases, leaving 4 bases not matched to a gene. Germline CDR1 is SGHAT and CDR2 is FQDESV (reference sequence). The CDR3 sequence: CATETGGNTGELFF. The CDR3 region has the DNA TGTGCCACCGAGACAGGGGGCAACACCGGGGAGCTGTTTTTT.

Comment on this clone: This sample also contains other DNA sequences that code for the same CDR3. J is TRBJ1-1 and V is TRBV5-1, with D perhaps matching TRBD1 (5 bases). The CDR3 is 14 residues long. The germline V gene encodes CDR1 SGHRS and CDR2 YFSETQ. V lost 4 bases to trimming and J lost 1 base, with 11 bases between them. The CDR3: CASSPQTANTEAFF. Here the CDR3 DNA reads TGCGCCAGCAGCCCCCAGACAGCGAACACTGAAGCTTTCTTT.

The chain employs TRBV6-5 and TRBJ1-2, with D perhaps matching TRBD1 (6 bases). CDR1 and CDR2 (germline): MNHEY, SVGAGI. CDR3 length: 15 residues. With 1 base removed from V and 4 bases from J, the gap between germline ends came to 13 bases. This chain's CDR3 is CASSYLGGQGYGYTF. In DNA, the CDR3 is TGTGCCAGCAGTTACTTGGGGGGGCAAGGCTATGGCTACACCTTC.

This chain links TRBV28 with TRBJ1-2; D remains ambiguous. Germline loops: CDR1 MDHEN, CDR2 SYDVKM. This CDR3 is built from 12 residues. The V gene lost 7 bases and the J gene lost 1 base, with 7 bases spanning the gap. The CDR3 coding sequence is TGTGCCAGCAATCAGTATAACTATGGCTACACCTTC. Translated, it gives CASNQYNYGYTF.

In this sample, this clone turned up a few times. This chain links TRBV15 with TRBJ1-1, with D possibly TRBD1 on 5 matching bases. Germline V CDR1 and CDR2: LNHNV, YYDKDF (reference sequence). The CDR3 runs to 15 residues. V lost 0 bases, J lost 3 bases, and 11 bases lay in between. CDR3 bases: TGTGCCACCAGCAGAGATCTGGGGGGAGACACTGAAGCTTTCTTT. It codes for CATSRDLGGDTEAFF. Full variable domain (missing parts from reference TRBV15 and TRBJ1-1): DAMVIQNPRYQVTQFGKPVTLSCSQTLNHNVMYWYQQKSSQAPKLLFHYYDKDFNNEADTPDNFQSRRPNTSFCFLDIRSPGLGDTAMYLCATSRDLGGDTEAFFGQGTRLTVV.

Regarding this clone: The sample holds other DNA sequences that translate to the same CDR3. The rearrangement joins TRBV5-1 to TRBJ1-1; 10 bases agree with TRBD1. The CDR3 covers 14 residues. Looked up from germline, CDR1 is SGHRS and CDR2 is YFSETQ. V gave up 4 bases and J gave up 5 bases; unmatched junction bases: 5. The DNA of the CDR3 is TGCGCCAGCAGCCCCGGACAGGGGGTTACTGAAGCTTTCTTT. Its translation is CASSPGQGVTEAFF.

The CDR3 coding sequence is TGTGCCAGTAGTTGGGGCAGACAAGAGACCCAGTACTTC. It yields the protein CASSWGRQETQYF. The chain employs TRBV19 and TRBJ2-5; a possible D gene is TRBD1 (5 bases). The CDR3 length is 13 residues. Germline lookup yields CDR1 LNHDA and CDR2 SQIVND (reference sequence). Deletions cut 5 bases from V and 2 bases from J, with 9 bases between.

The V and J genes are TRBV6-5 and TRBJ1-4; D unclear. The CDR3 spans 12 residues. V lost 7 bases and J 0 bases, leaving 3 bases between the germline ends. Germline loops: CDR1 MNHEY, CDR2 SVGAGI. The DNA of the CDR3 is TGTGCCAGCACCACAACTAATGAAAAACTGTTTTTT. This codes for CASTTTNEKLFF.

The chain employs TRBV25-1 and TRBJ2-2; 7 nucleotides agree with TRBD2. The V gene's germline CDR1 is MGHDK and CDR2 SYGVNS. The CDR3 contains 16 residues. The V and J ends lost 4 bases and 6 bases, in that order; junction bases with no gene match: 11. The CDR3 nucleotides are TGTGCCAGCAGTGGTGGGAGGGGCGCGACCCCCGGGGAGCTGTTTTTT. Protein: CASSGGRGATPGELFF.

The rearrangement uses TRBV6-2 or TRBV6-3 and TRBJ1-2; 8 nucleotides agree with TRBD1. V lost 5 bases to trimming and J lost 3 bases; unmatched junction nucleotides: 5. Germline CDR1 is MNHEY and CDR2 is SVGEGT. This CDR3 contains 14 residues. The CDR3 region has the DNA TGTGCCAGCAGTCCAGGGGGCTCCTACTATGGCTACACCTTC. Protein product: CASSPGGSYYGYTF.

The chain couples TRBV7-9 to TRBJ2-2; D is ambiguous. This CDR3 has 15 amino acids. Trimming removed 1 base at V and 6 bases at J, with 12 bases between. Looked up from germline, CDR1 is SEHNR and CDR2 is FQNEAQ (reference sequence). CDR3 residues: CASSLGVSGPGELFF. DNA of the CDR3: TGTGCCAGCAGCTTAGGCGTCTCAGGTCCCGGGGAGCTGTTTTTT. Filled out from reference TRBV7-9 and TRBJ2-2, the complete variable domain reads DTGVSQNPRHKITKRGQNVTFRCDPISEHNRLYWYRQTLGQGPEFLTYFQNEAQLEKSRLLSDRFSAERPKGSFSTLEIQRTEQGDSAMYLCASSLGVSGPGELFFGEGSRLTVL.

This chain uses TRBV9 with TRBJ2-1, with 10 bases that match TRBD2. Germline-derived CDR1 and CDR2 are SGDLS and YYNGEE. V was pared by 0 bases and J by 5 bases, with 5 bases of the junction left unmatched. CDR3 length: 16 residues. The CDR3 reads CASSVALAGEDNEQFF. CDR3 DNA: TGTGCCAGCAGCGTAGCCCTAGCGGGAGAGGACAATGAGCAGTTCTTC.

The V gene is TRBV19, the J gene TRBJ1-4, with 9 bases that match TRBD1. The CDR3 covers 15 residues. V was pared by 6 bases and J by 7 bases, with 9 bases of the junction left unmatched. From germline, CDR1 is LNHDA and CDR2 SQIVND (reference sequence). CDR3 amino acids: CASRSTGQGREKLFF. DNA of the CDR3: TGTGCCAGTAGGTCCACGGGACAGGGACGTGAAAAACTGTTTTTT.

The V call is TRBV10-3, the J call TRBJ2-7; possibly TRBD1 for D (5 bases). Deletions cut 4 bases from V and 7 bases from J, with 17 bases between. The CDR3 runs 14 residues. CDR1 ENHRY and CDR2 SYGVKD come from the germline V gene. The CDR3 nucleotides are TGTGCCATCAGTGGAGAACAATACAAGGGGGAGCAGTACTTC. Protein: CAISGEQYKGEQYF.

This clone was picked up a small number of times. The chain links TRBV10-3 to TRBJ1-4, with 8 bases matching TRBD1. The junction had 7 bases not matched to a gene; V was cut back by 3 bases and J by 7 bases. Germline V gene sequence: CDR1 ENHRY, CDR2 SYGVKD. This CDR3 is built from 15 residues. The CDR3 is CAISDPDRAFEKLFF. In DNA form, the CDR3 reads TGTGCCATCAGTGACCCGGACAGGGCGTTTGAAAAACTGTTTTTT.

The chain uses TRBV3-1 (or the pseudogene TRBV3-2) and TRBJ1-2; no clear D. Germline loops: CDR1 LGHDT, CDR2 YNNKEL (reference sequence). V was shortened by 10 bases and J by 4 bases, with 10 bases between the two germline ends. The CDR3 runs 11 residues. The CDR3 protein is CATLRGYGYTF. In nucleotides, the CDR3 is TGTGCCACCCTCCGGGGCTATGGCTACACCTTC.

This sequence joins TRBV11-1 and TRBJ2-7, with unresolved D. CDR3 length equals 14 residues. V lost 1 base and J lost 5, with 12 bases in between. Germline values: CDR1 SGHAT, CDR2 FQDESV (reference sequence). The DNA of the CDR3 is TGTGCCAGCAGCTTAGGGGTGTTAGCCCACGAGCAGTACTTC. Translation: CASSLGVLAHEQYF. Filled out from reference TRBV11-1 and TRBJ2-7, the complete variable domain reads EAEVAQSPRYKITEKSQAVAFWCDPISGHATLYWYRQILGQGPELLVQFQDESVVDDSQLPKDRFSAERLKGVDSTLKIQPAELGDSAMYLCASSLGVLAHEQYFGPGTRLTVT.

This clone appeared a few times. Other DNA sequences in the sample encode the same CDR3. This sequence joins TRBV18 and TRBJ1-2, with 7 nucleotides matching TRBD1. With V trimmed by 3 bases and J by 5 bases, 3 bases remained unmatched. Germline CDR1 is KGHSH and CDR2 is LQKENI. The CDR3 sequence is 13 residues long. CDR3 sequence reads: CASSPDREYGYTF. The CDR3 DNA is TGTGCCAGCTCACCCGACAGGGAATATGGCTACACCTTC.

CDR3 amino acids: CASSPNAGTGHSGNTIYF. CDR3 nucleotide sequence: TGTGCCAGCTCACCAAACGCCGGGACAGGGCACTCTGGAAACACCATATATTTT. J is TRBJ1-3 and V is TRBV18; 9 bases map to TRBD1. The CDR3 extends over 18 amino acids. Germline CDR1 is KGHSH and CDR2 is LQKENI. V was clipped by 2 bases and J by 0 bases; unmatched bases: 8.

The chain links TRBV27 to TRBJ2-7; 7 nucleotides match TRBD1. The CDR3 contains 17 residues. J was trimmed by 2 bases and V by 5 bases; bases with no gene match: 15. The germline V gene encodes CDR1 MNHEY and CDR2 SMNVEV (reference sequence). The CDR3 region has the DNA TGTGCCAGCAGTCCGACTGGGACAGCTTTGCCCCCCTACGAGCAGTACTTC. This codes for CASSPTGTALPPYEQYF.

The chain joins TRBV19 to TRBJ2-2, with D perhaps TRBD2 (6 bases). CDR3 length: 18 amino acids. Trimming took off 5 bases at V and 3 bases at J, with 22 bases between the two ends. Germline assignment: CDR1 LNHDA and CDR2 SQIVND (reference sequence). The CDR3 spells CASSVGPAPGGYTGELFF. CDR3 sequence (DNA): TGTGCCAGTAGTGTGGGACCAGCACCCGGGGGATACACCGGGGAGCTGTTTTTT.

This clone was picked up one time. The rearrangement links TRBV5-4 to TRBJ2-5; D might be TRBD1 (6 bases). From germline, CDR1 is SGHNT and CDR2 YYREEE (reference sequence). The CDR3 length is 15 residues. V was trimmed by 5 bases and J by 4 bases, leaving 18 bases between them. The CDR3 spells CASSLRQGRGETQYF. In DNA form, the CDR3 reads TGTGCCAGCAGTTTGCGGCAGGGGCGCGGAGAGACCCAGTACTTC.